This record looks at one TCR beta chain sequence and its context. Multiple sclerosis controls were treatment-naive patients with stable or active relapsing-remitting disease. Isolation of CD8+ and CD4+ T cells was performed negatively, whereas enrichment of TEMRA cells was done by FACS. The sample is drawn from a study of CD8 T cells in Susac syndrome. RNA amounts of 0.5 to 1 ug underwent reverse transcription with random hexamers. By means of immunoSEQ multiplex PCR, TCR beta CDR3 spanning 54 Vbeta and 13 Jbeta underwent amplification. TCRdb fed the immunoSEQ multiplex PCR reads into MiXCR, producing one record per CDR3 protein. This sample has approximately 130,000 distinct CDR3 sequences, with roughly 89% found just once. Per the germline V gene, CDR1 is LNHDA and CDR2 is SQIVND (reference sequence). The CDR3 consists of 14 residues. V lost 6 bases to trimming and J lost 3 bases; unmatched junction nucleotides: 7.

The chain uses TRBV19 and TRBJ2-7, with 8 bases matching TRBD2. This receptor was identified in a human donor with multiple sclerosis. The sequencing sample was made of CD8+ T cells from PBMCs. The CDR3 DNA reads TGTGCCAGTAGCCCGGGACTAGGAGACTACGAGCAGTACTTC. It specifies CASSPGLGDYEQYF.